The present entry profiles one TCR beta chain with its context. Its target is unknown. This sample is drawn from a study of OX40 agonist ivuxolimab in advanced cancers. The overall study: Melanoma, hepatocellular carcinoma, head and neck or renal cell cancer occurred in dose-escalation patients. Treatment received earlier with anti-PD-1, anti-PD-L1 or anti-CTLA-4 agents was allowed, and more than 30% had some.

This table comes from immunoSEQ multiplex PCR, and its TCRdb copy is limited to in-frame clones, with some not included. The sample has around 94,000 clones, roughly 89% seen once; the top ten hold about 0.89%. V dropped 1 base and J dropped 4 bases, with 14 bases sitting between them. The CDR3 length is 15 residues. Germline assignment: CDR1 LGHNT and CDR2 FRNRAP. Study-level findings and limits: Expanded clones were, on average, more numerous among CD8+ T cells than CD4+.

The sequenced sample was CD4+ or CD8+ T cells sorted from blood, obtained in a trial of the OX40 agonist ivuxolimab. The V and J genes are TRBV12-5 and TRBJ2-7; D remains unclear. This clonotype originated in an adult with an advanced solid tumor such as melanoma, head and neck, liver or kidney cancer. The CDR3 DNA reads TGTGCTAGTGGTTTGGCCGAAACCGATGGGTACGAGCAGTACTTC. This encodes CASGLAETDGYEQYF.